These 10 T cell receptor beta chains were all obtained from the same sample, sequenced in a study of PD-L1 blockade in urothelial cancer. Here immunoSEQ multiplex PCR was the method, and the copy in TCRdb shows in-frame clones only, minus some. The repertoire consists of 45,000 to 50,000 clones, with more than 70% occurring once and the leading ten covering roughly 3.9%. The sequenced sample was PBMCs, obtained around atezolizumab (anti-PD-L1) treatment. Source of these receptors: a man older than 75 with urothelial cancer.

The chain employs TRBV7-9 and TRBJ2-1; no firm D call. Germline assignment: CDR1 SEHNR and CDR2 FQNEAQ (reference sequence). CDR3 size: 12 residues. Trimming shortened V by 1 base and J by 9 bases, and 7 bases separated the two germline ends. The CDR3 DNA follows: TGTGCCAGCAGCTTAGTCCCCGGTGAGCAGTTCTTC. Protein product: CASSLVPGEQFF. The full variable domain, in which reference TRBV7-9 and TRBJ2-1 provide the parts outside the CDR3, is DTGVSQNPRHKITKRGQNVTFRCDPISEHNRLYWYRQTLGQGPEFLTYFQNEAQLEKSRLLSDRFSAERPKGSFSTLEIQRTEQGDSAMYLCASSLVPGEQFFGPGTRLTVL.

The V gene is TRBV28, the J gene TRBJ2-3; TRBD2 matches 10 bases. Germline V CDR1 and CDR2: MDHEN, SYDVKM. The CDR3 is 14 residues long. Germline trimming cut 6 bases from V and 8 bases from J; bases unmatched to any gene: 8. In nucleotides, the CDR3 is TGTGCCAGCAGACCAGCGGGAGGGGAGATTACGCAGTATTTT. Protein: CASRPAGGEITQYF.

V and J are TRBV18 and TRBJ2-5; D unclear. The CDR3 extends over 14 amino acids. Germline V gives CDR1 KGHSH, CDR2 LQKENI. Trimming shortened V by 5 bases and J by 1 base, and 11 bases separated the two germline ends. CDR3 protein: CASSAQHPQETQYF. The CDR3 DNA reads TGTGCCAGCTCAGCACAGCACCCCCAAGAGACCCAGTACTTC.

The V call is TRBV5-1, the J call TRBJ2-1; a weak D match, TRBD2 (6 bases). Germline V lookup: CDR1 SGHRS, CDR2 YFSETQ. V was cut by 0 bases and J by 10 bases, with 20 bases left in between. The CDR3 loop spans 16 amino acids. As DNA, the CDR3 is TGCGCCAGCAGCTTGGGGGGAGGCAGGCCGGGAACCGAGCAGTTCTTC. Amino acid sequence: CASSLGGGRPGTEQFF.

The chain uses TRBV29-1 and TRBJ1-5; 7 bases fit TRBD1. Germline CDR1 and CDR2: SQVTM and ANQGSEA. Trimming at V came to 7 bases and at J to 3 bases, leaving 9 bases not matched to a gene. CDR3 length: 14 amino acids. Here the CDR3 DNA reads TGCAGCGCCTCCGGGACAGATCACAATCAGCCCCAGCATTTT. This encodes CSASGTDHNQPQHF.

The CDR3 sequence: CASSRSRSGRVYEQYF. In DNA, the CDR3 is TGTGCCAGTAGTCGTTCCCGTAGCGGGAGGGTATACGAGCAGTACTTC. The chain has TRBV19 and TRBJ2-7; TRBD2 matches at 11 bases. V gave up 5 bases and J gave up 4 bases; unmatched junction bases: 10. Germline loops: CDR1 LNHDA, CDR2 SQIVND (reference sequence). The CDR3 covers 16 residues.

The rearrangement joins TRBV5-1 to TRBJ1-1; 8 nucleotides match TRBD1. This CDR3 comprises 14 residues. Germline CDR1 SGHRS, CDR2 YFSETQ. V shed 4 bases and J 1 base; nucleotides not matched to a gene: 3. This CDR3 reads CASSAGTGNTEAFF. The CDR3 region has the DNA TGCGCCAGCAGCGCCGGGACAGGGAACACTGAAGCTTTCTTT.

V is TRBV28 and J is TRBJ2-5; 7 bases map to TRBD1. Trimming took 4 bases from V and 0 from J; bases not matched to a gene: 5. Germline CDR1 is MDHEN and CDR2 is SYDVKM. This CDR3 has 15 residues. CDR3 loop: CASSSTGTYQETQYF. In DNA, the CDR3 is TGTGCCAGCAGTTCGACAGGGACGTACCAAGAGACCCAGTACTTC.

The J gene is TRBJ2-7, the V gene TRBV5-1, with 10 positions matching TRBD2. This CDR3 spans 16 amino acids. CDR1 and CDR2 from the germline V gene are SGHRS and YFSETQ. The ends lost 4 bases at V and 0 bases at J; junction bases unmatched: 7. The CDR3 is CASSPRTSGSSYEQYF. As DNA, the CDR3 is TGCGCCAGCAGCCCAAGGACTAGCGGAAGCTCCTACGAGCAGTACTTC.

The V call is TRBV19, the J call TRBJ1-1, with D possibly TRBD1 on 6 matching bases. The V end was cut by 7 bases, the J end by 0 bases, with 9 bases between. CDR1 and CDR2 (germline): LNHDA, SQIVND (reference sequence). This CDR3 is 13 amino acids long. The CDR3 coding sequence is TGTGCCAGTAAGCCAGGGGTGAACACTGAAGCTTTCTTT. It yields the protein CASKPGVNTEAFF. Together with reference TRBV19 and TRBJ1-1, the CDR3 gives the full variable domain: DGGITQSPKYLFRKEGQNVTLSCEQNLNHDAMYWYRQDPGQGLRLIYYSQIVNDFQKGDIAEGYSVSREKKESFPLTVTSAQKNPTAFYLCASKPGVNTEAFFGQGTRLTVV.